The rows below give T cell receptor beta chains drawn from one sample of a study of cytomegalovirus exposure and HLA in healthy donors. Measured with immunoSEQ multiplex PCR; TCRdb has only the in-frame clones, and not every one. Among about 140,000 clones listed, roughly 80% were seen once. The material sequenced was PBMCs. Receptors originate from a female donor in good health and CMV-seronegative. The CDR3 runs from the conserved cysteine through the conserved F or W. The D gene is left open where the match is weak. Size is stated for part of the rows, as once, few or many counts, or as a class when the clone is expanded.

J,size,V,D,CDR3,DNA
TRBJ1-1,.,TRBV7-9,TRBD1,CASSLGTGGNTEAFF,TGTGCCAGCAGCTTAGGGACAGGGGGTAACACTGAAGCCTTCTTT
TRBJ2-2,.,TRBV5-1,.,CASSLRTHNTGELFF,TGCGCCAGCAGCTTAAGGACACATAACACCGGGGAGCTGTTTTTT
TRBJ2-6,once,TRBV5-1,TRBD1,CASSLAGTGSPGANVLTF,TGCGCCAGCAGCTTGGCGGGGACAGGGTCCCCTGGGGCCAACGTCCTGACTTTC
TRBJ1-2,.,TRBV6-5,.,CASSYGQNYGYTF,TGTGCCAGCAGTTACGGACAGAACTATGGCTACACCTTC
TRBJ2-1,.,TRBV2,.,CASSDLYNEQFF,TGTGCCAGCAGTGACCTGTACAATGAGCAGTTCTTC
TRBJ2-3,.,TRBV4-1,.,CASSQDLEGTGTDTQYF,TGCGCCAGCAGCCAAGATCTAGAGGGCACGGGCACAGATACGCAGTATTTT
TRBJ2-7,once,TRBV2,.,CASSQAYEQYF,TGTGCCAGCAGCCAGGCGTACGAGCAGTACTTC
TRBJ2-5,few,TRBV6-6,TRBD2,CASRGLDQETQYF,TGTGCCAGCAGGGGACTAGACCAAGAGACCCAGTACTTC
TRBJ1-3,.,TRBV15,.,CATSAGRYPGNTIYF,TGTGCCACCAGTGCAGGGAGGTATCCTGGAAACACCATATATTTT
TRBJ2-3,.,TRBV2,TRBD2,CASDTGLAGSTQYF,TGTGCCTCCGACACTGGCCTAGCGGGAAGTACTCAGTATTTT
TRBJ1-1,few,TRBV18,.,CASSPLDSNTEAFF,TGTGCCAGCTCACCACTCGACTCGAACACTGAAGCTTTCTTT
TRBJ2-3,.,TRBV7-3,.,CASSPIGASTDTQYF,TGTGCCAGCAGCCCGATAGGGGCTAGCACAGATACGCAGTATTTT
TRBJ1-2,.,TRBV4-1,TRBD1,CASSQDRFGTGEGGYTF,TGCGCCAGCAGCCAAGATCGGTTCGGGACAGGGGAGGGTGGCTACACCTTC
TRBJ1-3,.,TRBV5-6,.,CASNIGQENSGNTIYF,TGTGCCAGCAATATTGGGCAGGAAAACTCTGGAAACACCATATATTTT
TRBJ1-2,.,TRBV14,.,CASSQSPWAYGYTF,TGTGCCAGCAGCCAGTCGCCCTGGGCCTATGGCTACACCTTC
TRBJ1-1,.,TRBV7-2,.,CASSLGRQLEAFF,TGTGCCAGCAGCTTAGGGAGACAGCTTGAAGCTTTCTTT
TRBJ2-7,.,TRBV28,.,CASRGSQSHYEQYF,TGTGCCAGCAGGGGTAGCCAGAGCCACTACGAGCAGTACTTC
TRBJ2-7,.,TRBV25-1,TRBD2,CASTSAGGFSYEQYF,TGTGCCAGCACGTCCGCGGGAGGGTTCTCCTACGAGCAGTACTTC
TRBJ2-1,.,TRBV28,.,CASSRAGPLPEQFF,TGTGCCAGCAGCCGGGCGGGGCCGCTCCCTGAGCAGTTCTTC
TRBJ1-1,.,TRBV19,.,CASTRQGSMNTEAFF,TGTGCCAGTACTCGCCAGGGGAGCATGAACACTGAAGCTTTCTTT
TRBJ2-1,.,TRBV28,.,CASSFLAEQFF,TGTGCCAGCAGTTTTTTGGCTGAGCAGTTCTTC
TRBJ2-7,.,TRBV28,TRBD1,CASRLEQGYGQQYF,TGTGCCAGCAGGTTAGAACAGGGGTATGGGCAGCAGTACTTC
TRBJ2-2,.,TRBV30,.,CAWSVWQGPRFTGELFF,TGTGCCTGGAGTGTATGGCAGGGCCCAAGGTTCACCGGGGAGCTGTTTTTT
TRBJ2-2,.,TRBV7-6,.,CASSSVARPGNGELFF,TGTGCCAGCAGCTCGGTTGCACGGCCCGGGAACGGGGAGCTGTTTTTT
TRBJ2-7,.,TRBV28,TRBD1,CASSYPSWRTGVNYEQYF,TGTGCCAGCAGTTACCCCTCATGGAGGACAGGGGTTAACTACGAGCAGTACTTC
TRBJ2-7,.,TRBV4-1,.,CASSQDEQPFQYF,TGCGCCAGCAGCCAAGATGAACAGCCATTCCAGTACTTC
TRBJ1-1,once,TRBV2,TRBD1,CASRGTGGTEAFF,TGTGCCAGCAGGGGAACAGGGGGCACTGAAGCTTTCTTT
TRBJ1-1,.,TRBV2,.,CASSERPLMNTEAFF,TGTGCCAGCAGTGAGCGGCCCCTCATGAACACTGAAGCTTTCTTT
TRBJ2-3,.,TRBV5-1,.,CASSLVQVITDTQYF,TGCGCCAGCAGCTTGGTGCAGGTTATCACAGATACGCAGTATTTT
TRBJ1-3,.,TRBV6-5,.,CASSYSGQGTVDTIYF,TGTGCCAGCAGTTACTCCGGGCAGGGGACGGTTGACACCATATATTTT
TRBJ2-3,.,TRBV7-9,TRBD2,CASSLAGTSVTDTQYF,TGTGCCAGCAGCTTAGCCGGGACTAGCGTCACAGATACGCAGTATTTT
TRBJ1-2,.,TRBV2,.,CASGDFSAFGYTF,TGTGCCAGCGGGGACTTTTCGGCGTTCGGCTACACCTTC